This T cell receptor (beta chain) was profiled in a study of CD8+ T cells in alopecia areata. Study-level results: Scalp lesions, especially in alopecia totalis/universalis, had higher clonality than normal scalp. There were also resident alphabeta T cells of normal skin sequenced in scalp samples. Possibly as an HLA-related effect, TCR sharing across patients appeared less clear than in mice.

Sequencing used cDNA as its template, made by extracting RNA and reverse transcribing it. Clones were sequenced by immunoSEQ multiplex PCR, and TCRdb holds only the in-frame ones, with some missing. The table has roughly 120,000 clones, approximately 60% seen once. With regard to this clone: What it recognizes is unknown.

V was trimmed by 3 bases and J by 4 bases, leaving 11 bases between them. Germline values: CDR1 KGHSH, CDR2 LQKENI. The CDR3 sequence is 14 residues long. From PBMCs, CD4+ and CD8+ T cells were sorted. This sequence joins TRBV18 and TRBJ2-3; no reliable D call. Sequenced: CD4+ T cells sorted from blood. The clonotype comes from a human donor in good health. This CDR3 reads CASSPPQRADTQYF. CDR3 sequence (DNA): TGTGCCAGCTCACCGCCTCAAAGGGCAGATACGCAGTATTTT.